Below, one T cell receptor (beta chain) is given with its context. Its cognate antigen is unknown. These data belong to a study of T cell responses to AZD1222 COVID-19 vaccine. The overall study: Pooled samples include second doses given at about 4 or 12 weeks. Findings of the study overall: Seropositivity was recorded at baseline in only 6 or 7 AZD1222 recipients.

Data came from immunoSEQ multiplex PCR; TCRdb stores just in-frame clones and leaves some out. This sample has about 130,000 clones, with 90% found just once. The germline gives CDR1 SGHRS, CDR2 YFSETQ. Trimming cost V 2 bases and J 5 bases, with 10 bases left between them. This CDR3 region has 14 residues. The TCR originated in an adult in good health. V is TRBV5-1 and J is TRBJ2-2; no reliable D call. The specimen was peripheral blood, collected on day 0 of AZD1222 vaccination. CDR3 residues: CASSLRVSTGELFF. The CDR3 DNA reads TGCGCCAGCAGCTTAAGGGTTTCTACCGGGGAGCTGTTTTTT.